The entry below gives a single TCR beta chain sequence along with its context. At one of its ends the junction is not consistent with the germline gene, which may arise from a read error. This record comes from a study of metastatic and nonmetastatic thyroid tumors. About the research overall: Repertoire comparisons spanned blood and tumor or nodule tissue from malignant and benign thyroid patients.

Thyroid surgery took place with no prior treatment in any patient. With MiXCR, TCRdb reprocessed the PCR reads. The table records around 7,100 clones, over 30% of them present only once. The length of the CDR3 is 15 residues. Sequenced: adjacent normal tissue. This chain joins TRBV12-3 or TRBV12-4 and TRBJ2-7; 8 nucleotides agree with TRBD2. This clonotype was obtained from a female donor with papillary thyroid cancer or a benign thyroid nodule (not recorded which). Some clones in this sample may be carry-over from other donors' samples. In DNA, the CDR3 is TGTGCCAGCAGCTCGGGACTAGAGGGACCCCTCGAGCAATATTTC. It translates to CASSSGLEGPLEQYF.